One sample yielded the 14 T cell receptor beta chains listed below, sequenced in a study of T cell repertoires and leukemia-associated antigens. Antigen specificity for these receptors is unknown. TCRdb independently ran MiXCR on the 5' RACE reads; one entry per CDR3 protein. Among 7,500 to 10,000 distinct CDR3 sequences, about 43% were seen once, and the ten largest hold approximately 60%. The sequenced sample consisted of CD3+ T cells sorted from blood and cultured. All receptors derive from a female donor in good health.

The chain is built from TRBV4-3 and TRBJ1-1; a possible D gene is TRBD1 (6 bases). There are 18 residues in the CDR3. Germline lookup yields CDR1 LGHNA and CDR2 YSLEER. Trimming shortened V by 4 bases and J by 9 bases, and 30 bases separated the two germline ends. The DNA for the CDR3 is TGCGCCAGCAGCCGAACCTCAGCCGGAGGGGGGACCGGTCCCCAAGCTTTCTTT. Amino acids: CASSRTSAGGGTGPQAFF.

In regard to this clonotype: A much larger clone lies a single base off, so this may be a read error. The rearrangement links TRBV20-1 to TRBJ1-1; D gene uncertain. The germline V gene encodes CDR1 DFQATT and CDR2 SNEGSKA (reference sequence). This CDR3 region has 15 residues. The CDR3 loop reads CSAITYGPMNTVAFF. For the CDR3, the DNA is TGCAGTGCTATAACCTACGGGCCAATGAACACTGTAGCTTTCTTT.

By frequency in the sample, this clonotype is medium-sized. V gene TRBV6-4 combines with J gene TRBJ2-3, with a weak D call TRBD2 (6 bases). The germline V gene encodes CDR1 MRHNA and CDR2 SNTAGT. The CDR3 spans 15 residues. Trimming took 2 bases from V and 2 from J, leaving 11 bases between them. The CDR3 coding sequence is TGTGCCAGCAGTGACGGGGGACTCGTCACAGATACGCAGTATTTT. This encodes CASSDGGLVTDTQYF.

This clonotype was counted a few times. The J gene is TRBJ1-5, the V gene TRBV12-3 or TRBV12-4; D gene uncertain. This CDR3 has 14 amino acids. V was cut by 3 bases and J by 6 bases, with 12 bases left in between. The CDR3 spells CASSLVGLGQPQHF. As DNA, the CDR3 is TGTGCCAGCAGTTTGGTCGGTTTAGGTCAGCCCCAGCATTTT.

This clonotype appeared a few times. The rearrangement links TRBV5-1 to TRBJ1-4; 12 positions agree with TRBD1. Germline trimming cut 4 bases from V and 5 bases from J; bases unmatched to any gene: 3. CDR1 is SGHRS, CDR2 YFSETQ, per germline. The CDR3 runs 15 residues. The CDR3 DNA follows: TGCGCCAGCAGCCCGGGGACAGGGGGCAATGAAAAACTGTTTTTT. Encoded protein: CASSPGTGGNEKLFF.

This clonotype was observed a single time. This chain connects TRBV27 to TRBJ1-4, with TRBD1 matching over 7 bases. CDR3 length: 15 residues. Germline loops: CDR1 MNHEY, CDR2 SMNVEV (reference sequence). J lost 11 bases, V lost 3 bases, and 12 bases had no gene match. The CDR3 DNA follows: TGTGCCAGCAGTTTTATGGCGACAGGGAAGGAGAAACTGTTTTTT. Translated, it gives CASSFMATGKEKLFF.

V is TRBV13 and J is TRBJ2-7; TRBD2 agrees at 9 bases. The length of the CDR3 is 12 residues. V dropped 11 bases and J dropped 3; count of bases not matched to a gene: 5. Germline-derived CDR1 and CDR2 are PRHDT and FYEKMQ (reference sequence). The DNA for the CDR3 is TGTGCCGTTGGACTAGCGTACTACGAGCAGTACTTC. It specifies CAVGLAYYEQYF.

This clonotype is labeled large (0.1 to 1%). The chain has TRBV5-1 and TRBJ1-2; possible D gene TRBD1, 5 bases. V was trimmed by 4 bases and J by 4 bases, leaving 17 bases between them. Germline values: CDR1 SGHRS, CDR2 YFSETQ. The CDR3 has 15 amino acids. The CDR3 DNA is TGCGCCAGCAGCACGGACACCCCGGGCCTCTATGGCTACACCTTC. Translated, it gives CASSTDTPGLYGYTF.

The chain links TRBV28 to TRBJ2-5, with D tentatively TRBD2 (6 bases). The CDR3 runs 16 residues. The germline V gene encodes CDR1 MDHEN and CDR2 SYDVKM. Deletions cut 1 base from V and 9 bases from J, with 21 bases between. The CDR3 region has the DNA TGTGCCAGCAGTTTATTTGGGGTCCCGCGGGGCAAGGCCCAGTACTTC. It encodes CASSLFGVPRGKAQYF.

This sequence joins TRBV29-1 and TRBJ2-7, with 13 bases matching TRBD2. Germline V lookup: CDR1 SQVTM, CDR2 ANQGSEA. The CDR3 is 15 residues long. V lost 1 base and J lost 5; bases outside the gene matches: 5. The CDR3 is CSVEATSGRLNEQYF. DNA of the CDR3: TGCAGCGTTGAAGCGACTAGCGGGAGGCTGAACGAGCAGTACTTC.

This clonotype was seen many times. The J gene is TRBJ2-7, the V gene TRBV4-1; 14 positions agree with TRBD2. V lost 4 bases, J lost 0 bases, and 5 bases stayed unmatched. From germline, CDR1 is MGHRA and CDR2 YSYEKL. The CDR3 covers 17 residues. This CDR3 reads CASSRGLAGGISYEQYF. The CDR3, as DNA: TGCGCCAGCAGCCGAGGACTAGCGGGAGGTATCTCCTACGAGCAGTACTTC.

The rearrangement uses TRBV3-1 and TRBJ1-1; D is perhaps TRBD1 (5 bases). V dropped 3 bases and J dropped 5 bases, with 10 bases sitting between them. The CDR3 runs 13 residues. The germline V gene encodes CDR1 LGHDT and CDR2 YNNKEL (reference sequence). The CDR3 DNA is TGTGCCAGCAGCCAGTATCGGGGGACTGAAGCTTTCTTT. Protein: CASSQYRGTEAFF.

The chain combines TRBV20-1 with TRBJ1-3, with D maybe TRBD1 (6 bases). The CDR3 covers 13 residues. V lost 3 bases, J lost 2 bases, and 8 bases lay in between. CDR1 DFQATT and CDR2 SNEGSKA come from the germline V gene (reference sequence). CDR3 amino acids: CSARYRAGNTIYF. The CDR3 DNA reads TGCAGTGCTAGGTACAGGGCTGGAAACACCATATATTTT.

Worth noting for this clonotype: One junction end does not reproduce the germline sequence, and a read error may be involved. The chain carries TRBV27 and TRBJ2-7, with 11 nucleotides matching TRBD2. This CDR3 region has 14 residues. Germline CDR1 and CDR2: MNHEY and SMNVEV (reference sequence). This CDR3 is CATSPGTSGYEQYF. As DNA, the CDR3 is TGTGCCACCAGTCCCGGGACTAGCGGCTACGAGCAATACTTC.